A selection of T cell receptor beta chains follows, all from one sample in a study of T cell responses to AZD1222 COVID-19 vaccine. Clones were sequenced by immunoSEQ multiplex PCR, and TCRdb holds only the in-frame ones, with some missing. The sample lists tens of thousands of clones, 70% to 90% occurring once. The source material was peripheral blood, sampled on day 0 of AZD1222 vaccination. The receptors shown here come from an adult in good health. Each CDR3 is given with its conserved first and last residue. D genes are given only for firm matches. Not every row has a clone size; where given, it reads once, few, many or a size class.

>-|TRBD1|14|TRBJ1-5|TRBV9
CASSSRQGFQPQHF
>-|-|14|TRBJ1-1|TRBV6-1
CASSDLRVRTEAFF
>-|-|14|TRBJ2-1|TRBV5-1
CASSFDLRYNEQFF
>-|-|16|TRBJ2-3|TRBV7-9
CASSSQGLALADTQYF
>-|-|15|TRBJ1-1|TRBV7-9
CASSLVSGLNTEAFF
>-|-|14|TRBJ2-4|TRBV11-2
CASSLAIAKNIQYF
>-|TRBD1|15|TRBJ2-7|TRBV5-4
CASSSVGQGIYEQYF
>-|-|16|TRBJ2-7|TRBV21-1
CASSPGGRQGGYEQYF
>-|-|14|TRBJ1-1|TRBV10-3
CATISDPMNTEAFF
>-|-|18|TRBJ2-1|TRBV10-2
CASSESILATSSYNEQFF
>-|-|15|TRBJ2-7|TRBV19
CASSVTLDSTYEQYF
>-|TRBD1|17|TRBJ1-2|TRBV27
CASSVNRGSTFSYGYTF
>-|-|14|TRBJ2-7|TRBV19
CASTKQGRSYEQYF
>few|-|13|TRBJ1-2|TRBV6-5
CASSYGTYYGYTF
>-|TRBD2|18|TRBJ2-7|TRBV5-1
CASSPGGGYGTRAYEQYF
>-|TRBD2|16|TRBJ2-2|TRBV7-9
CASSFGTSGSAGELFF